Following are 18 T cell receptor beta chains from one sample sequenced in a study of blood T cell repertoires in COVID-19 (dated by TCRdb to the early 2020s). Library prep was done by the immunoSEQ multiplex PCR assay. TCRdb provides this immuneACCESS table in a form limited to in-frame rearrangements. Some clones are lacking; in checked studies, under half of them reflect an unresolved V gene, and why the rest are absent is not known. This sample lists tens of thousands of clones; 75% to 90% were detected once. The biggest ten clones account for roughly 6% of the sample. Sequenced input: peripheral blood. These receptors all stem from a man aged 50 to 59 with active COVID-19.

The chain uses TRBV30 and TRBJ1-2; the D gene is possibly TRBD1 (6 bases). Germline V lookup: CDR1 GTSNPN, CDR2 SVGIG (reference sequence). The CDR3 is 13 amino acids. V lost 3 bases and J lost 5, with 13 bases in between. The CDR3 DNA follows: TGTGCCTGGAGCGAACTGACAGGATATGGCTACACCTTC. This sequence encodes CAWSELTGYGYTF.

V and J are TRBV7-3 and TRBJ2-1; 8 nucleotides line up with TRBD2. Trimming removed 5 bases from V and 8 bases from J; junction bases left unmatched: 11. Germline V gene lookup returns CDR1 SGHTA and CDR2 FQGTGA. The CDR3 length is 15 residues. The CDR3 bases are TGTGCCAGCAGCCGCTGGGGCGGGGGGTCGGATGAGCAGTTCTTC. Translation gives CASSRWGGGSDEQFF.

The chain joins TRBV19 to TRBJ2-5, with D possibly matching TRBD1 (6 bases). Germline V gene lookup returns CDR1 LNHDA and CDR2 SQIVND (reference sequence). The CDR3 runs 15 residues. The V and J ends lost 6 bases and 4 bases respectively, with 18 bases between them. For the CDR3, the DNA is TGTGCCAGTAGGCCCAGGGGTGGGGCGGGAGAGACCCAGTACTTC. Its translation is CASRPRGGAGETQYF.

This clone is labeled medium-sized. The chain couples TRBV19 to TRBJ2-6, with D perhaps TRBD1 (5 bases). The V gene lost 8 bases and the J gene lost 1 base, with 15 bases spanning the gap. This CDR3 contains 16 residues. Germline V gene data show CDR1 as LNHDA and CDR2 as SQIVND (reference sequence). The CDR3 DNA follows: TGTGCCAGTGGCAATGGGGCGATATCTGGGGCCAACGTCCTGACTTTC. Translated, it gives CASGNGAISGANVLTF.

The chain is built from TRBV28 and TRBJ2-3; 11 bases are shared with TRBD2. V lost 2 bases and J lost 0; bases outside the gene matches: 7. Germline V lookup: CDR1 MDHEN, CDR2 SYDVKM. CDR3 size: 18 residues. In nucleotides, the CDR3 is TGTGCCAGCAGTTTAGGTGGGACTAGCGGAAGCAGCACAGATACGCAGTATTTT. This encodes CASSLGGTSGSSTDTQYF.

V usage is TRBV7-2 and J usage is TRBJ2-3; 13 bases fit TRBD2. CDR3 length: 14 amino acids. Germline assignment: CDR1 SGHTA and CDR2 FQGNSA. V shed 4 bases, J shed 8 bases, and the junction held 3 bases outside the gene matches. CDR3 in DNA: TGTGCCAGCAGCTCGGGACTAGCGGGAACTACGCAGTATTTT. It translates to CASSSGLAGTTQYF.

The CDR3: CASSLESGQRYGYTF. In DNA, the CDR3 is TGCGCCAGCAGCTTGGAATCGGGACAGAGATATGGCTACACCTTC. This sequence joins TRBV5-1 and TRBJ1-2, with TRBD1 identical over 7 bases. J gave up 5 bases and V 0 bases, and 7 bases lay outside the gene matches. Per germline, CDR1 SGHRS and CDR2 YFSETQ. There are 15 residues in the CDR3.

The J gene is TRBJ1-1, the V gene TRBV18; possibly TRBD1 for D (6 bases). Germline CDR1 and CDR2: KGHSH and LQKENI. This CDR3 has 16 residues. The V end lost 2 bases, the J end lost 5 bases, and 18 bases lay between the germline ends. CDR3 amino acids: CASSPRAGAQGTEAFF. CDR3 DNA sequence: TGTGCCAGCTCACCAAGGGCGGGGGCGCAAGGTACTGAAGCTTTCTTT.

The chain links TRBV19 to TRBJ1-1; possible D gene TRBD1, 5 bases. V was shortened by 6 bases and J by 0 bases, with 11 bases between the two germline ends. This CDR3 is 14 amino acids long. Per the germline V gene, CDR1 is LNHDA and CDR2 is SQIVND (reference sequence). The CDR3 sequence is CASRLQEMNTEAFF. The CDR3 DNA reads TGTGCCAGTAGGCTACAGGAAATGAACACTGAAGCTTTCTTT.

In this sample, this clone turned up many times. The rearrangement links TRBV5-1 to TRBJ2-7, with TRBD1 matching over 9 bases. This CDR3 is 15 amino acids long. V trimming: 5 bases; J trimming: 1 base; junction bases outside the gene matches: 7. Germline CDR1 SGHRS, CDR2 YFSETQ. The CDR3 sequence is CASSNPDRGSYEQYF. The CDR3 DNA reads TGCGCCAGCAGTAACCCGGACAGGGGTTCCTACGAGCAGTACTTC.

The chain is built from TRBV27 and TRBJ1-2; D uncertain. The V end lost 0 bases, the J end lost 3 bases, and 5 bases lay between the germline ends. Germline V gene data show CDR1 as MNHEY and CDR2 as SMNVEV (reference sequence). The CDR3 is 13 residues long. The CDR3 protein is CASSLSGDYGYTF. In DNA, the CDR3 is TGTGCCAGCAGTTTATCCGGGGACTATGGCTACACCTTC.

In its sample, this clone was seen once. V is TRBV27 and J is TRBJ2-7; a possible D gene is TRBD2 (6 bases). This CDR3 has 15 residues. V shed 7 bases and J shed 0 bases, with 16 bases lying between them. Germline CDR1 MNHEY, CDR2 SMNVEV (reference sequence). CDR3 region: CASIRAGLNSYEQYF. Written as DNA, the CDR3 is TGTGCCAGCATCCGAGCGGGCCTCAACTCCTACGAGCAGTACTTC.

The chain's CDR3 is CASTSTVGQPQHF. CDR3 DNA: TGTGCCAGCACTTCGACAGTCGGTCAGCCCCAGCATTTT. V and J are TRBV28 and TRBJ1-5; D possibly corresponds to TRBD1 (5 bases). V was trimmed by 7 bases and J by 6 bases, leaving 13 bases between them. This CDR3 comprises 13 residues. Looked up from germline, CDR1 is MDHEN and CDR2 is SYDVKM.

The chain links TRBV2 to TRBJ1-1; 8 bases line up with TRBD1. CDR1 SNHLY and CDR2 FYNNEI come from the germline V gene. CDR3 length: 13 amino acids. Trimming removed 6 bases from V and 11 bases from J; junction bases left unmatched: 11. The CDR3 nucleotides read TGTGCCAGCAGGGGAGGGACAGGCTTTATGGCTTTCTTT. It is translated as CASRGGTGFMAFF.

This chain uses TRBV12-3 or TRBV12-4 with TRBJ1-1; possibly TRBD1 for D (6 bases). The ends were cut back, 5 bases at V and 3 bases at J, with 10 bases in the middle. The CDR3 extends over 13 amino acids. The DNA of the CDR3 is TGTGCCAGCAGTCTATACAGGGACACTGAAGCTTTCTTT. Translating it yields CASSLYRDTEAFF.

The chain couples TRBV7-6 to TRBJ1-5; TRBD1 might be the D (5 bases). Trimming took off 1 base at V and 4 bases at J, with 14 bases between the two ends. The length of the CDR3 is 16 residues. The germline CDR1 and CDR2 sequences are SGHVS and FNYEAQ. The CDR3 sequence is CASSLGGRVANQPQHF. CDR3 sequence (DNA): TGTGCCAGCAGCTTAGGGGGCAGGGTGGCAAATCAGCCCCAGCATTTT.

The rearrangement links TRBV15 to TRBJ2-3, with 7 bases lining up with TRBD2. The CDR3 consists of 17 residues. The V gene's germline CDR1 is LNHNV and CDR2 YYDKDF (reference sequence). Trimming at V came to 0 bases and at J to 1 base, leaving 7 bases not matched to a gene. The CDR3 loop reads CATSRDRGGRGTDTQYF. The CDR3 DNA reads TGTGCCACCAGCAGAGATCGGGGAGGGAGAGGCACAGATACGCAGTATTTT.

V is TRBV11-2 and J is TRBJ2-7; TRBD1 matches 9 bases. J lost 5 bases, V lost 5 bases, and 7 bases had no gene match. Germline CDR1 reads SGHAT; CDR2 reads FQNNGV. The CDR3 extends over 14 amino acids. The CDR3, as DNA: TGTGCCAGCAGCCCCCACAGGGGGCTCGACGAGCAGTACTTC. It encodes CASSPHRGLDEQYF.